Each of the 19 T cell receptor beta chains below was sequenced from the same sample in a study of T-cell memory formation after mild COVID-19. Using its own MiXCR run on the 5' RACE reads, TCRdb lists one record per CDR3 protein. Of under 300,000 distinct CDR3 sequences listed, about 16% are singletons. The specimen was PBMCs or a T cell subset sorted from them (not recorded which). The receptors come from a man between 18 and 29 years old who had mild COVID-19 (a few samples of this study predate the infection). Cell type and time point are not known.

The genes are TRBV20-1 and TRBJ2-5, with unresolved D. The CDR3 contains 11 residues. V dropped 8 bases and J dropped 4 bases, with 11 bases sitting between them. Germline values: CDR1 DFQATT, CDR2 SNEGSKA (reference sequence). This CDR3 reads CSQTRRETQYF. For the CDR3, the DNA is TGCAGTCAGACACGAAGAGAGACCCAGTACTTC.

This clonotype appeared a few times. The chain couples TRBV7-2 to TRBJ1-5, with a tentative D call TRBD1 (6 bases). Germline CDR1 and CDR2: SGHTA and FQGNSA. This CDR3 has 16 residues. The V and J ends lost 5 bases and 2 bases respectively, with 16 bases between them. The DNA of the CDR3 is TGTGCCAGCAGCAACACCAGGGGTCCGGGCAATCAGCCCCAGCATTTT. As protein: CASSNTRGPGNQPQHF.

This clonotype was detected many times. V is TRBV5-1 and J is TRBJ2-2, with 9 bases fitting TRBD1. The V gene's germline CDR1 is SGHRS and CDR2 YFSETQ. This CDR3 is 16 amino acids long. J was trimmed by 1 base and V by 2 bases; bases with no gene match: 3. CDR3 sequence: CASSFGTGRNTGELFF. Here the CDR3 DNA reads TGCGCCAGCAGCTTCGGGACAGGGCGGAACACCGGGGAGCTGTTTTTT.

The sample holds a few counts of this clonotype. The V and J genes are TRBV5-1 and TRBJ2-3; 9 nucleotides align to TRBD2. The CDR3 contains 16 residues. V shed 3 bases and J 2 bases; nucleotides not matched to a gene: 7. Germline V gene data show CDR1 as SGHRS and CDR2 as YFSETQ. The CDR3 here is CASSSGTSRLTDTQYF. The CDR3 coding sequence is TGCGCCAGCAGCTCGGGGACTAGCCGACTCACAGATACGCAGTATTTT.

The chain uses TRBV9 and TRBJ2-6; D gene unclear. The V end was cut by 0 bases, the J end by 2 bases, with 15 bases between. Germline CDR1 is SGDLS and CDR2 is YYNGEE. The CDR3 totals 18 residues. For the CDR3, the DNA is TGTGCCAGCAGCGTAGAACCCCCGCACATCCCTGGGGCCAACGTCCTGACTTTC. It yields the protein CASSVEPPHIPGANVLTF.

The chain combines TRBV5-6 with TRBJ1-5; D may be TRBD1 (5 bases). Germline V gene lookup returns CDR1 SGHDT and CDR2 YYEEEE. The CDR3 is 13 residues long. Trimming stripped 4 bases from V and 7 bases from J, with 12 bases between. The CDR3 loop is CASSKQGRQPQHF. In nucleotides, the CDR3 is TGTGCCAGCAGCAAGCAGGGAAGGCAGCCCCAGCATTTT.

The rearrangement links TRBV6-2 or TRBV6-3 to TRBJ2-7; D is possibly TRBD1 (6 bases). The CDR3 has 12 residues. Germline CDR1 reads MNHEY; CDR2 reads SVGEGT. The germline V and J ends were trimmed by 2 bases and 6 bases, with 8 bases remaining between them. The CDR3 spells CASSYARGEQYV. The DNA of the CDR3 is TGTGCCAGCAGTTACGCCAGGGGCGAGCAGTACGTC.

In this sample, this clonotype turned up a few times. The V call is TRBV7-3, the J call TRBJ2-2; D call uncertain. With 2 bases removed from V and 2 bases from J, the gap between germline ends came to 9 bases. Germline V CDR1 and CDR2: SGHTA, FQGTGA. The CDR3 sequence is 15 residues long. CDR3 in amino acids: CASSLAGYNTGELFF. The CDR3 region has the DNA TGTGCCAGCAGCTTAGCCGGTTATAACACCGGGGAGCTGTTTTTT.

Only a few counts were recorded for this clonotype. The genes are TRBV5-5 and TRBJ2-7, with D hard to call. The germline V gene has CDR1 SGHKS and CDR2 YYEKEE (reference sequence). The CDR3 length is 13 residues. Trimming pared 2 bases from V and 3 bases from J, leaving 9 bases between. CDR3 in amino acids: CASSFAPHYEQYV. Written as DNA, the CDR3 is TGTGCCAGCAGCTTCGCCCCGCACTACGAGCAGTACGTC.

The chain employs TRBV7-9 and TRBJ1-4; 9 nucleotides match TRBD1. V was clipped by 1 base and J by 6 bases; unmatched bases: 9. The CDR3 loop spans 17 amino acids. In germline, CDR1 is SEHNR, CDR2 FQNEAQ (reference sequence). The CDR3: CASSLGWTWTGDEKLFF. The CDR3, as DNA: TGTGCCAGCAGCTTAGGGTGGACCTGGACAGGGGATGAAAAACTGTTTTTT.

This clonotype was detected a few times. V gene TRBV19 combines with J gene TRBJ2-1; D is perhaps TRBD2 (5 bases). Germline V gene data show CDR1 as LNHDA and CDR2 as SQIVND (reference sequence). Between the trimmed V and J ends, which lost 7 bases and 0 bases, there was a span of 13 bases. The CDR3 runs 15 residues. The CDR3 spells CASNPDLSSYNEQFF. Written as DNA, the CDR3 is TGTGCCAGTAATCCGGACTTGAGCTCCTACAATGAGCAGTTCTTC.

The chain has TRBV7-4 and TRBJ2-1; D possibly corresponds to TRBD2 (5 bases). The germline V gene encodes CDR1 SGHVT and CDR2 SQSDAQ. This CDR3 contains 17 residues. Trimming removed 5 bases from V and 7 bases from J, with 24 bases in between. Here the CDR3 reads CASSRRLAQRRANEQFF. In nucleotides, the CDR3 is TGTGCCAGCAGCCGGCGCCTAGCACAGAGGAGAGCGAATGAGCAGTTCTTC.

The V and J genes are TRBV11-2 and TRBJ2-4; 7 nucleotides agree with TRBD2. Germline-derived CDR1 and CDR2 are SGHAT and FQNNGV. V lost 1 base, J lost 7 bases, and 1 base stayed unmatched. The CDR3 is 13 residues long. CDR3 sequence reads: CASSLGGGNIQYF. In nucleotides, the CDR3 is TGTGCCAGCAGCTTAGGGGGGGGTAACATTCAGTACTTC.

This clonotype showed up just a few times. This rearrangement joins TRBV12-3 or TRBV12-4 to TRBJ1-6; D gene uncertain. The V and J ends lost 3 bases and 6 bases respectively, with 9 bases between them. This CDR3 is 14 amino acids long. The CDR3 loop is CASSFSVINSPLHF. DNA for the CDR3: TGTGCCAGCAGTTTCTCCGTTATTAATTCACCCCTCCACTTT.

In this sample, this clonotype turned up a few times. V and J are TRBV7-9 and TRBJ2-2; possibly TRBD1 or TRBD2 for D (5 bases each). CDR1 is SEHNR, CDR2 FQNEAQ, per germline (reference sequence). Trimming shortened V by 6 bases and J by 8 bases, and 10 bases separated the two germline ends. The length of the CDR3 is 12 residues. The CDR3 reads CASRAGAGELFF. CDR3 DNA: TGTGCCAGCAGGGCCGGGGCTGGGGAGCTGTTTTTT.

The chain links TRBV6-6 to TRBJ1-1; TRBD1 matches 10 bases. The junction had 5 bases not matched to a gene; V was cut back by 4 bases and J by 6 bases. Germline V CDR1 and CDR2: MNHNY, SVGAGI (reference sequence). The CDR3 spans 14 residues. The CDR3 DNA follows: TGTGCCAGCAGTTGGGACAGGGGTGGTGCTGAAGCTTTCTTT. Its translation is CASSWDRGGAEAFF.

The V and J genes are TRBV9 and TRBJ1-1; the D is unclear. V was cut by 0 bases and J by 4 bases, with 10 bases left in between. Germline CDR1 is SGDLS and CDR2 is YYNGEE. This CDR3 spans 14 amino acids. The CDR3, as DNA: TGTGCCAGCAGCGTAGAGCCGGGTAGCACTGAAGCTTTCTTT. The encoded protein is CASSVEPGSTEAFF. Combining the CDR3 with reference TRBV9 and TRBJ1-1 gives the whole variable domain DSGVTQTPKHLITATGQRVTLRCSPRSGDLSVYWYQQSLDQGLQFLIQYYNGEERAKGNILERFSAQQFPDLHSELNLSSLELGDSALYFCASSVEPGSTEAFFGQGTRLTVV.

V and J are TRBV6-5 and TRBJ1-2, with D maybe TRBD1 (6 bases). V lost 2 bases and J 0 bases, leaving 13 bases between the germline ends. Germline CDR1 and CDR2: MNHEY and SVGAGI. The CDR3 covers 16 residues. The DNA of the CDR3 is TGTGCCAGCAGTTACAGTGGGACATCCGCTAACTATGGCTACACCTTC. The encoded protein is CASSYSGTSANYGYTF.

This chain connects TRBV5-1 to TRBJ2-1; D possibly corresponds to TRBD1 (6 bases). Germline V gives CDR1 SGHRS, CDR2 YFSETQ. Trimming stripped 0 bases from V and 0 bases from J, with 16 bases between. This CDR3 region has 18 residues. CDR3 DNA: TGCGCCAGCAGCTTGGTTCCCCAGGGGCCCAACTCCTACAATGAGCAGTTCTTC. Its translation is CASSLVPQGPNSYNEQFF.